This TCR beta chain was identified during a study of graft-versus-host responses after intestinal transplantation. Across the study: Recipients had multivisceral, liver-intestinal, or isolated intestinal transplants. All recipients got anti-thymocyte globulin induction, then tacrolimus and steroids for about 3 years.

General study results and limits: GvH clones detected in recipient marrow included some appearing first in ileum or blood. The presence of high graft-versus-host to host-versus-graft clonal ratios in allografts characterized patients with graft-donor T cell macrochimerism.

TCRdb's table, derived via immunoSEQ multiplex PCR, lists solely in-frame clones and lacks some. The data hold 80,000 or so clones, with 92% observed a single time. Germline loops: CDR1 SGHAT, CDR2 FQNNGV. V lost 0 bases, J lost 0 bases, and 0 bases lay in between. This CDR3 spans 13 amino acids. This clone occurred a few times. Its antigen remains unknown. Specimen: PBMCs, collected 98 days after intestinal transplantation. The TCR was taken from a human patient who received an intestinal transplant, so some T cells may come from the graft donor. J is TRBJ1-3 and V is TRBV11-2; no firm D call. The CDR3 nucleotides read TGTGCCAGCAGCTTAGACTCTGGAAACACCATATATTTT. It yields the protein CASSLDSGNTIYF.